This T cell receptor (beta chain) stems from a study of control samples from healthy donors and cancer patients. This CDR3 spans 12 amino acids. Per germline, CDR1 LNHDA and CDR2 SQIVND (reference sequence). V dropped 5 bases and J dropped 3 bases, with 7 bases sitting between them. The method was immunoSEQ multiplex PCR; TCRdb's version includes in-frame clones alone and lacks a portion of them. The data show 170,000 or so clones, approximately 94% seen once. This TCR came from a woman aged 18-35 years in good health. The V gene is TRBV19, the J gene TRBJ1-1; no firm D call. Material for sequencing was blood. CDR3 loop: CASSWGDTEAFF. CDR3 in DNA: TGTGCCAGTAGTTGGGGTGACACTGAAGCTTTCTTT.